This is a list of T cell receptor beta chains from one sample in a study of blood T cell repertoires in COVID-19. TCRdb's copy holds only in-frame clones and misses some; the assay was immunoSEQ multiplex PCR. The sample has fewer than 80,000 clones, roughly 88% seen once. The sample taken for sequencing was peripheral blood. These receptor sequences come from a human donor in a cohort sampled during active COVID-19. The CDR3 runs from the conserved cysteine through the conserved F or W. Fields, in order: V gene, J gene, clone size, D gene, CDR3 DNA, CDR3 protein. A D gene is named only where the DNA matches it firmly. Only some rows state a clone size, as once, few, many or a class for expanded clones.

TRBV18	TRBJ2-2	.	TRBD1	TGTGCCAGCTCACCTTCCGGGCCAGGGGGAGCCACCGGGGAGCTGTTTTTT	CASSPSGPGGATGELFF
TRBV2	TRBJ1-1	.	.	TGTGCCAGCACTAAACAGGGTAACACTGAAGCTTTCTTT	CASTKQGNTEAFF
TRBV5-6	TRBJ2-1	.	.	TGTGCCAGCACAGCTAAGGGACACAAAAACAATGAGCAGTTCTTC	CASTAKGHKNNEQFF
TRBV2	TRBJ2-1	.	TRBD2	TGTGCCAGCAGTATTAGCGGGATAGGGTTCAATGAGCAGTTCTTC	CASSISGIGFNEQFF
TRBV7-9	TRBJ1-6	.	TRBD1	TGTGCCAGCAGCTTAGGACAGGGCTTCTATAATTCACCCCTCCACTTT	CASSLGQGFYNSPLHF
TRBV7-2	TRBJ2-7	.	.	TGTGCCAGCAGCTTGTCGGGACAAACGGTCTACGAGCAGTACTTC	CASSLSGQTVYEQYF
TRBV5-5	TRBJ1-3	.	.	TGTGCCAGCAGTCTAGGGGGGGCTGGAAACACCATATATTTT	CASSLGGAGNTIYF
TRBV27	TRBJ2-7	.	TRBD1	TGTGCCAGCAGTTTCGGCCAGGGGGTCTACGAGCAGTACTTC	CASSFGQGVYEQYF
TRBV5-4	TRBJ1-2	.	.	TGTGCCAGCAGCCCGAGGGGGAACTATGGCTACACCTTC	CASSPRGNYGYTF
TRBV6-2/TRBV6-3	TRBJ1-2	.	TRBD1	TGTGCCAGCAGTCCAAAAGACAGGGGAGCTGGCTTTGGCTACACCTTC	CASSPKDRGAGFGYTF
TRBV6-2/TRBV6-3	TRBJ2-3	.	.	TGTGCCAGCAGTTCGGTAGTTAGAGATACGCAGTATTTT	CASSSVVRDTQYF
TRBV7-8	TRBJ1-2	.	.	TGTGCCAGCAGCTTAGGGAGGTCCGCGGGGGAAGGCTATGGCTACACCTTC	CASSLGRSAGEGYGYTF
TRBV11-2	TRBJ2-3	few	TRBD2	TGTGCCAGCACCCGGGGGGGGCGAAGCACAGATACGCAGTATTTT	CASTRGGRSTDTQYF
TRBV5-6	TRBJ1-2	.	.	TGTGCCAGCACAACCGGGAGGGGGGCAGCCGCCCCTAGGGGCTACACCTTC	CASTTGRGAAAPRGYTF
TRBV2	TRBJ1-3	.	.	TGTGCCAGCGCGGTGAACTCTGGAAACACCATATATTTT	CASAVNSGNTIYF
TRBV27	TRBJ1-5	.	.	TGTACCAGCAGTTTAAAGGGGATCAATCAGCCCCAGCATTTT	CTSSLKGINQPQHF
TRBV19	TRBJ1-2	.	TRBD1	TGTGCCAGTAGTCAGGGGGCTAACTATGGCTACACCTTC	CASSQGANYGYTF
TRBV6-5	TRBJ1-4	.	.	TGTGCCATCCTGGGGCGGGGGGGAGATGAAAAACTGTTTTTT	CAILGRGGDEKLFF
TRBV6-2/TRBV6-3	TRBJ2-3	.	TRBD2	TGTGCCAGCAGTTACCGCGGGAGTCCAGATACGCAGTATTTT	CASSYRGSPDTQYF
TRBV3-1/TRBV3-2	TRBJ2-1	.	.	TGTGCCAGCAGTCCAAGCTTGGTATCCGAGCAGTTCTTC	CASSPSLVSEQFF
TRBV28	TRBJ1-2	.	TRBD1	TGTGCCAGCAGTCCCGGGACAGCCCAGTATGGCTACACCTTC	CASSPGTAQYGYTF
TRBV6-5	TRBJ2-1	.	TRBD2	TGTGCCAGCAGTTATCACGGGGGGGCCAAGTACAATGAGCAGTTCTTC	CASSYHGGAKYNEQFF